This T cell receptor beta chain was obtained from a study of T cell changes during pregnancy in multiple sclerosis. TCRdb's table, derived via immunoSEQ multiplex PCR, lists solely in-frame clones and lacks some. This table holds 61,000 or so clones, 85% to 95% found once. The CDR3 totals 14 residues. The ends lost 5 bases at V and 7 bases at J; junction bases unmatched: 6. The germline V gene has CDR1 KGHSH and CDR2 LQKENI. This clone occurred a few times. V and J are TRBV18 and TRBJ2-1, with 9 bases matching TRBD1. Sequenced material: CD4+ T cells from peripheral blood mononuclear cells, taken before pregnancy. This sequence was found in a female donor with multiple sclerosis, enrolled in a pregnancy study. In DNA, the CDR3 is TGTGCCAGCTCATGGGACAGGGATGCTAATGAGCAGTTCTTC. Protein sequence: CASSWDRDANEQFF.